Listed below are T cell receptor beta chains from one sample, sequenced in a study of cytomegalovirus exposure and HLA in healthy donors. Clones were read by immunoSEQ multiplex PCR, and TCRdb kept only the in-frame ones, dropping some. The sample lists roughly 120,000 clones; over 65% were seen once. Sequencing input: PBMCs. All receptors derive from a woman between 45 and 65 years old in good health and CMV-seropositive. Both conserved end residues are part of each CDR3. The order of the fields is V gene, clone size, J gene, D gene, CDR3 protein, CDR3 DNA. The D gene is left open where the match is weak. Clone size is stated in some rows and not others, as once, few, many or a class when expanded.

TRBV4-1	once	TRBJ2-1	NA	CASSSQTVGEQFF	TGCGCCAGCAGCTCCCAGACAGTTGGTGAGCAGTTCTTC
TRBV9	NA	TRBJ1-1	TRBD1	CASSVGDRGYTEAFF	TGTGCCAGCAGCGTAGGCGACAGGGGATACACTGAAGCTTTCTTT
TRBV7-2	NA	TRBJ2-7	NA	CASSHAVGGPEQYF	TGTGCCAGCAGCCACGCCGTGGGGGGGCCCGAGCAGTACTTC
TRBV7-2	NA	TRBJ2-7	NA	CASSPGVTYEQYF	TGTGCCAGCAGCCCCGGGGTAACCTACGAGCAGTACTTC
TRBV5-4	NA	TRBJ1-3	NA	CASSHIFSGNTIYF	TGTGCCAGCAGCCACATCTTCTCTGGAAACACCATATATTTT
TRBV7-2	NA	TRBJ2-7	TRBD2	CASSPRTSGVYEQYF	TGTGCCAGCAGCCCACGGACTAGCGGGGTCTACGAGCAGTACTTC
TRBV19	NA	TRBJ1-6	TRBD1	CASSIGTGAWDSPLHF	TGTGCCAGTAGTATTGGGACAGGGGCCTGGGATTCACCCCTCCACTTT
TRBV11-2	NA	TRBJ1-2	NA	CASSSPSYGYTF	TGTGCCAGCAGCTCCCCCAGCTATGGCTACACCTTC
TRBV7-2	NA	TRBJ1-6	TRBD1	CASSQRTGGVNSPLHF	TGTGCCAGCAGCCAACGCACAGGGGGCGTTAACTCACCCCTCCACTTT
TRBV27	NA	TRBJ2-7	TRBD1	CASSWGTGGLPEQYF	TGTGCCAGCAGTTGGGGGACAGGGGGTCTCCCCGAGCAGTACTTC
TRBV7-2	NA	TRBJ1-3	NA	CASIGQSSGNTIYF	TGTGCCAGCATAGGACAGAGCTCTGGAAACACCATATATTTT
TRBV11-2	NA	TRBJ1-3	NA	CASSLLSPAGNTIYF	TGTGCCAGCAGTCTTCTAAGCCCGGCTGGAAACACCATATATTTT
TRBV6-1	medium-sized	TRBJ1-5	TRBD1	CASSDLRDRGANQPQHF	TGTGCCAGCAGTGACCTCCGGGACAGGGGCGCCAATCAGCCCCAGCATTTT
TRBV7-9	few	TRBJ1-5	TRBD1	CASSWGTGDNSNQPQHF	TGTGCCAGCAGCTGGGGGACAGGGGATAATAGCAATCAGCCCCAGCATTTT
TRBV9	few	TRBJ2-5	NA	CASSVDPGQETQYF	TGTGCCAGCAGCGTAGATCCGGGCCAAGAGACCCAGTACTTC
TRBV4-3	NA	TRBJ2-3	TRBD1	CASSPGQAPYTQYF	TGCGCCAGCAGCCCCGGACAGGCCCCTTATACGCAGTATTTT
TRBV5-1	NA	TRBJ1-1	TRBD1	CASSSTGGNMNTEAFF	TGCGCCAGCAGCTCGACAGGGGGGAACATGAACACTGAAGCTTTCTTT
TRBV27	NA	TRBJ2-1	TRBD2	CASSTLFSAGGTNEQFF	TGTGCCAGCAGTACCCTATTTTCGGCGGGAGGAACCAATGAGCAGTTCTTC
TRBV27	NA	TRBJ2-7	NA	CASSNRVKYEQYF	TGTGCCAGCAGTAACAGGGTGAAGTACGAGCAGTACTTC
TRBV30	NA	TRBJ2-5	NA	CAWSNWETQYF	TGTGCCTGGAGTAACTGGGAGACCCAGTACTTC
TRBV7-8	few	TRBJ1-1	TRBD1	CASSSDPTGWEAFF	TGTGCCAGCAGCTCCGACCCGACAGGGTGGGAAGCTTTCTTT
TRBV11-2	NA	TRBJ1-1	NA	CASSSFGPRWGAGTEAFF	TGTGCCAGCAGCTCTTTTGGTCCTAGGTGGGGCGCAGGTACTGAAGCTTTCTTT
TRBV10-3	NA	TRBJ1-2	TRBD1	CAISESQGAYGYTF	TGTGCCATCAGTGAGAGCCAGGGGGCCTATGGCTACACCTTC
TRBV6-1	NA	TRBJ2-6	NA	CASSQGLLVSGANVLTF	TGTGCCAGCAGTCAAGGACTGCTGGTCTCCGGGGCCAACGTCCTGACTTTC
TRBV10-1	NA	TRBJ1-2	NA	CASSEFPNYGYTF	TGCGCCAGCAGTGAGTTCCCGAACTATGGCTACACCTTC
TRBV18	NA	TRBJ1-2	TRBD1	CASSPGGAGGDFRGYTF	TGTGCCAGCTCACCAGGTGGCGCAGGGGGCGATTTTCGGGGCTACACCTTC
TRBV9	NA	TRBJ1-2	NA	CASSLGGAPGYGYTF	TGTGCCAGCAGCCTGGGGGGGGCGCCCGGGTATGGCTACACCTTC
TRBV7-8	NA	TRBJ2-1	TRBD2	CASSLRLAGADEQFF	TGTGCCAGCAGCTTAAGACTAGCGGGAGCCGATGAGCAGTTCTTC
TRBV15	NA	TRBJ2-1	TRBD2	CATSRGMGLAGFHEQFF	TGTGCCACCAGCAGAGGTATGGGACTAGCGGGATTCCATGAGCAGTTCTTC
TRBV29-1	NA	TRBJ2-1	NA	CSVCNTSSYNEQFF	TGCAGCGTTTGTAATACAAGCTCCTACAATGAGCAGTTCTTC
TRBV15	few	TRBJ1-2	NA	CATSRDRGGRGYTF	TGTGCCACCAGCAGAGATCGAGGGGGTCGTGGCTACACCTTC
TRBV6-5	once	TRBJ1-1	NA	CASSYSGANTEAFF	TGTGCCAGCAGTTACTCGGGGGCAAACACTGAAGCTTTCTTT
TRBV29-1	NA	TRBJ1-1	NA	CSVGGVPEAFF	TGCAGCGTTGGGGGGGTCCCTGAAGCTTTCTTT
TRBV7-9	NA	TRBJ2-1	TRBD2	CASSIPGLRNNEQFF	TGTGCCAGCAGCATACCGGGACTACGGAACAATGAGCAGTTCTTC
TRBV19	NA	TRBJ1-1	NA	CASSPINVRGQTEAFF	TGTGCCAGTAGCCCGATAAACGTCAGGGGTCAGACTGAAGCTTTCTTT
TRBV2	once	TRBJ2-1	TRBD2	CATARTSGSNEQFF	TGTGCCACCGCAAGGACTAGCGGGAGTAATGAGCAGTTCTTC
TRBV27	once	TRBJ1-2	TRBD1	CASSSGQGPGPYGYTF	TGTGCCAGCAGTTCTGGACAGGGGCCGGGTCCTTACGGCTACACCTTC
TRBV30	NA	TRBJ2-7	NA	CAWGPYSGSYEQYF	TGTGCCTGGGGCCCTTACTCCGGGTCCTACGAGCAATACTTC
TRBV2	NA	TRBJ2-5	TRBD1	CASTRDRGQETQYF	TGTGCCAGCACCCGGGACAGGGGGCAAGAGACCCAGTACTTC
TRBV19	NA	TRBJ1-4	NA	CASRNLRTGSSALSNEKLFF	TGTGCCAGTAGAAACCTGAGAACAGGGTCCTCGGCCCTCAGTAATGAAAAACTGTTTTTT
TRBV19	NA	TRBJ1-2	TRBD1	CATRDRGGHGYTF	TGTGCCACCCGGGACAGGGGAGGTCATGGCTACACCTTC
TRBV19	few	TRBJ1-4	TRBD1	CASSPTTSRDRLFF	TGTGCCAGTAGTCCGACTACATCCCGGGACAGATTGTTTTTT